This T cell receptor beta chain was retrieved from a study of T-cell memory formation after mild COVID-19 (dated by TCRdb to about 2021). Looking at the study overall: Most TCR sequence clusters were specific to one of the two donors. Longitudinal TCRalpha and TCRbeta repertoire sequencing tracked T-cell clones expanding and contracting after mild COVID-19 in two donors. The cohort was made up of two young adult volunteers, one female and one male, who were previously healthy. Results and caveats for the whole study, not just this receptor: Some responding clones were detected in pre-infection memory, which suggested that pre-existing cross-reactive memory T cells had joined the SARS-CoV-2 response. SARS-CoV-2 specificity was not confirmed for the second-wave clones peaking on day 37. Only two mild cases were covered by the study, and larger cohorts that include severe cases with pre-infection samples were considered necessary. Contracting CD4+ clones turned up mainly in the CM and EM memory subsets, whereas EMRA was where CD8+ clones were enriched. From day 15 to 85, contracting clones showed balanced CD4/CD8 phenotypes, whereas a second wave of clones that expanded from day 15 to 37 leaned towards CD4+.

The reads were generated on an Illumina NovaSeq 6000. TCRalpha and TCRbeta cDNA libraries were built by 5'RACE with constant-segment primers, adding sample barcodes and unique molecular identifiers. RNA was extracted from every sample with Trizol reagent. The libraries were amplified in two PCR steps, and the second step added a second sample barcode and Illumina TruSeq adapters. Sequencing of the libraries was done on an Illumina NovaSeq, producing 2 x 150 bp paired-end reads. Per the original workflow: With migec v1.2.7, reads were demultiplexed and then collapsed into UMI-guided consensus sequences. With mixcr v2.1.11, UMI consensuses were aligned to TRA and TRB V and J templates and assembled into clonotypes. Expanded or contracted clonotypes were those called significant by both edgeR and NoisET, with noise models trained on biological replicates. For edgeR calls, the cutoffs were a false discovery rate-adjusted p below 0.01 and a log2 fold-change threshold of 1. As an exploratory analysis of dynamics, max-normalized trajectories of the 1000 most abundant clonotypes were examined with PCA combined with hierarchical clustering. Separately sequenced CD4+ and CD8+ repertoires were used to assign a CD4 or CD8 phenotype to each responding clone. TCRdb applied fastp at Q25 and MiXCR to the public reads, then kept only in-frame beta chains. Under each unique CDR3 protein, matching rows form one entry showing the most common genes and DNA. The V and J calls shown here were made by TCRdb, not taken from the authors' results. This sample has approximately 240,000 distinct CDR3 sequences in its table, and 16% of those were observed once. 3% to 4.5% of the sample goes to the ten largest clones.

This clonotype was observed a few times. Its antigen target is currently unknown. No quality values exist for individual bases; no much larger clone is one base distant. Ficoll-Paque density gradient centrifugation was used to isolate PBMCs. From the germline V gene, CDR1 is MNHEY and CDR2 is SVGAGI. Cut back by 10 bases and 4 bases, the V and J ends lie 13 bases apart. Measured from the cysteine to the phenylalanine, the CDR3 is 13 residues long. Only the CDR3 portion is preserved as DNA: 39 bases, with reading frame beginning at the first base. This chain joins TRBV6-5 to TRBJ2-2; the D gene is perhaps TRBD2, from 5 matching bases. This clonotype originated in a man younger than 30 who had mild COVID-19 (a few samples of this study predate the infection). The sample titles of this study are shuffled in the database, so cell type and time point are left out; the donor was told from shared clones. Material: PBMCs or a T cell subset sorted from them (not recorded which). The CDR3 is CANYGRATGELFF. In nucleotide form, the sequence is TGTGCCAATTATGGGAGAGCCACCGGGGAGCTGTTTTTT.